The 17 T cell receptor beta chains presented below share a single source sample, sequenced in a study of identical twins. Each CDR3 protein gets one entry after TCRdb re-called the 5' RACE reads with MiXCR. Among roughly 260,000 distinct CDR3 sequences listed, roughly 7.5% were seen once. This sample was shared with a second study, whose subject was yellow fever vaccine responses in identical twins.

Sample: CD8+ T cells sorted from blood. The receptors originated from a woman under 30 in good health.

This clonotype was observed many times. V and J are TRBV15 and TRBJ2-7, with D perhaps TRBD2 (6 bases). The CDR3 has 15 amino acids. The V and J ends lost 8 bases and 2 bases respectively, with 19 bases between them. Germline loops: CDR1 LNHNV, CDR2 YYDKDF (reference sequence). Here the CDR3 reads CATGGSHTRPYEQYF. In DNA, the CDR3 is TGTGCCACCGGGGGGTCCCACACCCGGCCCTACGAGCAGTACTTC.

There are many counts of this clonotype. The V call is TRBV5-5, the J call TRBJ2-5, with D perhaps TRBD1 (6 bases). Between the trimmed V and J ends, which lost 1 base and 4 bases, there was a span of 17 bases. This CDR3 comprises 16 residues. Germline V CDR1 and CDR2: SGHKS, YYEKEE (reference sequence). In DNA, the CDR3 is TGTGCCAGCAGCTTGCTCCGGACAGATGGGTTAGAGACCCAGTACTTC. Amino acids: CASSLLRTDGLETQYF.

This clonotype was recorded at least ten times. This chain links TRBV28 with TRBJ1-4; 7 positions match TRBD1. The CDR3 totals 18 residues. V shed 7 bases, J shed 3 bases, and the junction held 17 bases outside the gene matches. Germline V gives CDR1 MDHEN, CDR2 SYDVKM. The CDR3 loop is CASTSRGTVRPANEKLFF. CDR3 sequence (DNA): TGTGCCAGCACGAGCCGCGGGACAGTCCGACCCGCTAATGAAAAACTGTTTTTT.

This chain joins TRBV3-1 and TRBJ2-7; TRBD2 might be the D (5 bases). CDR1 is LGHDT, CDR2 YNNKEL, per germline (reference sequence). The CDR3 consists of 13 residues. Deletions cut 3 bases from V and 0 bases from J, with 6 bases between. The CDR3 loop is CASSHGSSYEQYV. In nucleotides, the CDR3 is TGTGCCAGCAGCCATGGGAGCTCCTACGAGCAGTACGTC.

This clonotype was detected a few times. V gene TRBV25-1 combines with J gene TRBJ2-2; 7 bases match TRBD2. With V trimmed by 0 bases and J by 6 bases, 13 bases remained unmatched. Germline CDR1 is MGHDK and CDR2 is SYGVNS. The CDR3 spans 18 residues. The CDR3 DNA follows: TGTGCCAGCAGTGAATATATTGGGGACTACCCTCGGGCCGGGGAGCTGTTTTTT. Translated: CASSEYIGDYPRAGELFF.

This clonotype was detected many times. The chain couples TRBV27 to TRBJ2-1, with TRBD1 matching over 8 bases. V lost 3 bases and J lost 6; bases outside the gene matches: 7. The CDR3 runs to 15 residues. In germline, CDR1 is MNHEY, CDR2 SMNVEV (reference sequence). The CDR3 here is CASSFGQGGLNEQFF. The CDR3 DNA follows: TGTGCCAGCAGTTTCGGACAGGGTGGGCTCAATGAGCAGTTCTTC.

This clonotype was detected only a few times. This chain links TRBV2 with TRBJ2-1, with 8 bases aligning to TRBD2. From germline, CDR1 is SNHLY and CDR2 FYNNEI. The CDR3 has 15 residues. The V segment lost 7 bases and the J segment 4 bases; nucleotides outside the gene matches: 9. As DNA, the CDR3 is TGTGCCAGCAACCAACTAGCGGATCTATACAATGAGCAGTTCTTC. Translated: CASNQLADLYNEQFF.

This clonotype was observed many times. The chain recombines TRBV7-9 with TRBJ1-1, with TRBD1 as a possible D gene (6 bases). The V gene lost 5 bases and the J gene lost 2 bases, with 12 bases spanning the gap. The germline gives CDR1 SEHNR, CDR2 FQNEAQ (reference sequence). The CDR3 spans 14 residues. The chain's CDR3 is CASSPVQGNTEAFF. As DNA, the CDR3 is TGTGCCAGCAGCCCGGTACAGGGTAACACTGAAGCTTTCTTT.

This clonotype was detected many times. The gene calls are TRBV6-1 and TRBJ2-7; 7 bases are a match to TRBD1. The V segment lost 6 bases and the J segment 5 bases; nucleotides outside the gene matches: 13. CDR3 length: 15 amino acids. Germline CDR1 reads MNHNS; CDR2 reads SASEGT. In DNA form, the CDR3 reads TGTGCCAGCAGCCCAACAGGGGAGAGGAGTGACGAGCAGTACTTC. This encodes CASSPTGERSDEQYF.

The gene calls are TRBV11-2 and TRBJ2-7; TRBD2 matches at 8 bases. The CDR3 consists of 14 residues. The V gene end was trimmed by 3 bases and the J gene end by 4 bases; junction bases not matched to a gene: 5. Germline-derived CDR1 and CDR2 are SGHAT and FQNNGV. The CDR3 reads CASSFFPSGYEQYF. The CDR3 nucleotides read TGTGCCAGCAGCTTTTTCCCTAGCGGGTACGAGCAGTACTTC.

This clonotype occurred a few times. CDR3 amino acids: CASSLWGLAGSADTQYF. The CDR3 nucleotides read TGTGCCAGCAGTTTATGGGGACTAGCGGGAAGTGCAGATACGCAGTATTTT. V usage is TRBV27 and J usage is TRBJ2-3, with 13 bases identical to TRBD2. V trimming: 1 base; J trimming: 4 bases; junction bases outside the gene matches: 5. The CDR3 contains 17 residues. Looked up from germline, CDR1 is MNHEY and CDR2 is SMNVEV (reference sequence).

This clonotype was detected a few times. The rearrangement links TRBV2 to TRBJ2-1; D might be TRBD2 (6 bases). Trimming took off 2 bases at V and 7 bases at J, with 21 bases between the two ends. CDR1 and CDR2 from the germline V gene are SNHLY and FYNNEI. The CDR3 has 17 residues. CDR3 amino acids: CASSEPPQGGFGNEQFF. In nucleotides, the CDR3 is TGTGCCAGCAGTGAACCCCCTCAGGGAGGTTTCGGGAATGAGCAGTTCTTC. Based on the CDR3 plus reference TRBV2 and TRBJ2-1, the full variable domain is EPEVTQTPSHQVTQMGQEVILRCVPISNHLYFYWYRQILGQKVEFLVSFYNNEISEKSEIFDDQFSVERPDGSNFTLKIRSTKLEDSAMYFCASSEPPQGGFGNEQFFGPGTRLTVL.

This clonotype was recorded at least ten times. This chain links TRBV12-3 or TRBV12-4 with TRBJ2-5; weak D call: TRBD2 (6 bases). CDR3 size: 15 residues. V dropped 6 bases and J dropped 2 bases, with 16 bases sitting between them. CDR3 protein: CASSPSGGLQETQYF. In DNA, the CDR3 is TGTGCCAGCAGCCCCTCCGGGGGATTGCAAGAGACCCAGTACTTC.

This clonotype was counted only a few times. The chain combines TRBV7-9 with TRBJ2-7; D is undetermined. The CDR3 contains 12 residues. Looked up from germline, CDR1 is SEHNR and CDR2 is FQNEAQ (reference sequence). The V end lost 0 bases, the J end lost 3 bases, and 3 bases lay between the germline ends. The CDR3 loop reads CASSLANYEQYF. In DNA form, the CDR3 reads TGTGCCAGCAGCTTAGCAAACTACGAGCAGTACTTC.

This clonotype occurred many times. The chain has TRBV4-1 and TRBJ1-2, with D perhaps matching TRBD1 (6 bases). Germline CDR1 is MGHRA and CDR2 is YSYEKL. The V end was cut by 2 bases, the J end by 4 bases, with 14 bases between. This CDR3 spans 15 amino acids. CDR3: CASSQNKGVGYGYTF. The DNA for the CDR3 is TGCGCCAGCAGCCAAAACAAGGGGGTCGGCTATGGCTACACCTTC.

The J gene is TRBJ2-7, the V gene TRBV14, with D perhaps assigned TRBD1 or TRBD2 (5 bases each). The CDR3 runs to 15 residues. Trimming stripped 1 base from V and 4 bases from J, with 14 bases between. CDR1 is SGHDN, CDR2 FVKESK, per germline. CDR3 sequence (DNA): TGTGCCAGCAGCCAAGGGCAGGGCGGGCCGTACGAGCAGTACGTC. It yields the protein CASSQGQGGPYEQYV.

This clonotype was seen more than once but under ten times. The rearrangement links TRBV28 to TRBJ2-3; perhaps TRBD1 as D (8 bases). This CDR3 contains 14 residues. Per the germline V gene, CDR1 is MDHEN and CDR2 is SYDVKM. V gave up 11 bases and J gave up 0 bases, with 15 bases separating them. CDR3 sequence (DNA): TGTGCCTGGAACAGGGGGGGTAGCACAGATACGCAGTATTTT. This codes for CAWNRGGSTDTQYF.